This T cell receptor beta chain originates from a study of cytomegalovirus exposure and HLA in healthy donors. Study as a whole: Unique TCR beta sequences numbering some 120 million came from approximately 180 million T cells in an earlier analysis. Findings and caveats of the study: In an earlier analysis, productive rearrangement rates for most beta V segments clustered near 87% or 30%. Sequencing artifact likely explains a cluster of highly shared sequence variants. According to a later analysis, most TCR beta chains associated with CMV appeared HLA-restricted.

This clone occurred a few times. Its antigen remains unknown. In the PCR, 60 Vbeta and 13 Jbeta primers were used. Only in-frame clones appear in the TCRdb table, and some are missing; sequencing was by immunoSEQ multiplex PCR. The sample has about 78,000 clones; approximately 72% are singletons. The CDR3 loop spans 15 amino acids. Between the trimmed V and J ends, which lost 4 bases and 3 bases, there was a span of 16 bases. Germline CDR1 and CDR2: SGHRS and YFSETQ. Sequencing input: PBMCs. The rearrangement links TRBV5-1 to TRBJ1-1; possibly TRBD1 for D (5 bases). The sequence was collected from a middle-aged woman in good health and CMV-seropositive. The CDR3, as DNA: TGCGCCAGCAGCCCTTTGACAGAAACCTACACTGAAGCTTTCTTT. Translating gives CASSPLTETYTEAFF.